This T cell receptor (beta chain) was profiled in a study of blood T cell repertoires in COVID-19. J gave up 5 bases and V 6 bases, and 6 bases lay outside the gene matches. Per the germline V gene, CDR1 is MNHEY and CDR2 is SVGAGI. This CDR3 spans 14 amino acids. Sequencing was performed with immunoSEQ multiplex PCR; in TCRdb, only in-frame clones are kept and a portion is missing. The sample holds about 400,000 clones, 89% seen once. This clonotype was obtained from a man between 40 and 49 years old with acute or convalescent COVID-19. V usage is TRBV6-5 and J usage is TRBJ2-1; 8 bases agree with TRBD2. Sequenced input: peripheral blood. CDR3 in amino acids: CASSPGLEDNEQFF. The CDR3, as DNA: TGTGCCAGCAGCCCGGGACTAGAAGACAATGAGCAGTTCTTC.